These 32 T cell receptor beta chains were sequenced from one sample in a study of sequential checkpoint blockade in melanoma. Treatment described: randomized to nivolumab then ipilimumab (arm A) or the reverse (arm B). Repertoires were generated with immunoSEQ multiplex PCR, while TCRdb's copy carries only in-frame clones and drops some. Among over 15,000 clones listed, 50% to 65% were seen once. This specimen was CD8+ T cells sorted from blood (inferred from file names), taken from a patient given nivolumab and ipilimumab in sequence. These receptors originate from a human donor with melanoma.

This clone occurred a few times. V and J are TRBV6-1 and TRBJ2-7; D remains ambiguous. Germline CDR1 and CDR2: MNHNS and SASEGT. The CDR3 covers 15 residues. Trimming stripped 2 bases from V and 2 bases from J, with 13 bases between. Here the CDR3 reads CASSEISHSTYEQYF. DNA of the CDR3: TGTGCCAGCAGTGAAATCAGCCATAGCACCTACGAGCAGTACTTC.

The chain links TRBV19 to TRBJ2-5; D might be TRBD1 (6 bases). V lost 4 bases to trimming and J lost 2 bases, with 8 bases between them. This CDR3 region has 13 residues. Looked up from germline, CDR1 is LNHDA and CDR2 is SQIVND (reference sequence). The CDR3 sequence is CASSNDRQETQYF. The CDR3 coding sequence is TGTGCCAGTAGTAACGACAGGCAAGAGACCCAGTACTTC.

This CDR3 is CASSSTSGTFYEQYF. The DNA of the CDR3 is TGTGCCAGCAGCTCGACTAGCGGGACCTTCTACGAGCAGTACTTC. This chain connects TRBV5-4 to TRBJ2-7, with TRBD2 identical over 11 bases. V lost 3 bases to trimming and J lost 3 bases; unmatched junction nucleotides: 5. The CDR3 is 15 residues long. Germline lookup yields CDR1 SGHNT and CDR2 YYREEE (reference sequence). Full variable domain (remainder filled in from reference TRBV5-4 and TRBJ2-7): ETGVTQSPTHLIKTRGQQVTLRCSSQSGHNTVSWYQQALGQGPQFIFQYYREEENGRGNFPPRFSGLQFPNYSSELNVNALELDDSALYLCASSSTSGTFYEQYFGPGTRLTVT.

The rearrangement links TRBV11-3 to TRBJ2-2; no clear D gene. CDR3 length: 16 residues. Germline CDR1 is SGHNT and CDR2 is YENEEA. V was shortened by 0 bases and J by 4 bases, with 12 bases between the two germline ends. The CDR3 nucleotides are TGTGCCAGCAGCTTAGAGGTCACTACGGGCACCGGGGAGCTGTTTTTT. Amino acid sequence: CASSLEVTTGTGELFF.

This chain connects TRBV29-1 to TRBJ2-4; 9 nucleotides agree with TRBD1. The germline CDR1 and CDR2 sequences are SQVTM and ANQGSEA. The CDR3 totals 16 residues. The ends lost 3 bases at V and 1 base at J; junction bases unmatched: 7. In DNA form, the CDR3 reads TGCAGCGTTGAGGGGGGGACAGGGACTGCCAAAAACATTCAGTACTTC. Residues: CSVEGGTGTAKNIQYF.

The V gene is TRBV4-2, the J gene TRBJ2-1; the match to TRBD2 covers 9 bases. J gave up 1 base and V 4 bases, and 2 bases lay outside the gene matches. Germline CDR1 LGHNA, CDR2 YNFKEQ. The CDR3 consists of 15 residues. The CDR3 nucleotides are TGTGCCAGCAGCCGAGCGGGAGGTTCCTACAATGAGCAGTTCTTC. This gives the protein CASSRAGGSYNEQFF.

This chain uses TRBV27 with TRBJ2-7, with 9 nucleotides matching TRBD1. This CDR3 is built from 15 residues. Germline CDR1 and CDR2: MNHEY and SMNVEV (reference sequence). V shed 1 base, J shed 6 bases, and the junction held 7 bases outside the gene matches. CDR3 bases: TGTGCCAGCAGTTTATACCGGGACAGGGAGGGCGAGCAGTACTTC. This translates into CASSLYRDREGEQYF.

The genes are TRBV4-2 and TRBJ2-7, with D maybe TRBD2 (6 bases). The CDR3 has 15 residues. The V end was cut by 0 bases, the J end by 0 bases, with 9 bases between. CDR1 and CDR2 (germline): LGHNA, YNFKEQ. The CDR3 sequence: CASSQDGGSSYEQYF. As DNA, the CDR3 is TGTGCCAGCAGCCAAGATGGGGGGAGCTCCTACGAGCAGTACTTC.

This CDR3 is CASSLGTSSEQFF. The CDR3 coding sequence is TGTGCCAGTAGTCTTGGGACTAGTAGTGAGCAGTTCTTC. This chain links TRBV19 with TRBJ2-1, with 8 bases lining up with TRBD2. The V gene end was trimmed by 5 bases and the J gene end by 9 bases; junction bases not matched to a gene: 6. Germline lookup yields CDR1 LNHDA and CDR2 SQIVND (reference sequence). CDR3 length: 13 residues.

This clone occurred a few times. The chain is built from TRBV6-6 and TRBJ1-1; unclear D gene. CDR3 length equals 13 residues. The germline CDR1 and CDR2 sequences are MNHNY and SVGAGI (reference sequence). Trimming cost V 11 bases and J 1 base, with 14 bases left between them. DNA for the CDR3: TGTGCCCAGCAGGTACACCAGAACACTGAAGCTTTCTTT. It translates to CAQQVHQNTEAFF.

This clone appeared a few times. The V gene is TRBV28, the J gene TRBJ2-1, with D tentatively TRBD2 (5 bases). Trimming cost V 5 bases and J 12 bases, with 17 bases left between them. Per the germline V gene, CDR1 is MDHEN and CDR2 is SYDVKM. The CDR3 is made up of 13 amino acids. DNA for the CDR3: TGTGCCAGCAGTACGAACTTACCGGGAATGCAGTTCTTC. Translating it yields CASSTNLPGMQFF. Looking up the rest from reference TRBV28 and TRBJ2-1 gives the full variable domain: DVKVTQSSRYLVKRTGEKVFLECVQDMDHENMFWYRQDPGLGLRLIYFSYDVKMKEKGDIPEGYSVSREKKERFSLILESASTNQTSMYLCASSTNLPGMQFFGPGTRLTVL.

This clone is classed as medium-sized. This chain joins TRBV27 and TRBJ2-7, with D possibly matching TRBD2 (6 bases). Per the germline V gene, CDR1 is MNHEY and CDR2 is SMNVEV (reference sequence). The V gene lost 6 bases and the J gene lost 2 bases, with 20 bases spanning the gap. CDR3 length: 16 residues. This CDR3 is CASRPPGVGAPYEQYF. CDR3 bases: TGTGCCAGCAGACCTCCGGGGGTAGGGGCACCCTACGAGCAGTACTTC.

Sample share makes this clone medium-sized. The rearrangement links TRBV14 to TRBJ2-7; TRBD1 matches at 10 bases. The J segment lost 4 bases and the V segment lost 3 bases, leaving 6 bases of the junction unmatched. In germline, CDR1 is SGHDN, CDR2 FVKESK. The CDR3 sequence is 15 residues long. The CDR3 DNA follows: TGTGCCAGCAGCCAGCGGGACAGGGGCGCTTACGAGCAGTACTTC. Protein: CASSQRDRGAYEQYF.

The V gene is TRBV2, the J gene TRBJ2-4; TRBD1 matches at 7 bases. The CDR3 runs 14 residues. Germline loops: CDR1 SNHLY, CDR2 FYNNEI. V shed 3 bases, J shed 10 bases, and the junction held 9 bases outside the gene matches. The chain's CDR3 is CASSEVWGQPIQYF. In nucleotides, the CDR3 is TGTGCCAGCAGTGAGGTTTGGGGACAGCCGATTCAGTACTTC.

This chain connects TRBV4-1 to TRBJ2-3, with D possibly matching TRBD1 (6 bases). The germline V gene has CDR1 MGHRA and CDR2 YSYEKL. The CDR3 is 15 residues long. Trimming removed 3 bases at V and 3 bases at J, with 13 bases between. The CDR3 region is CASSQSQGNTDTQYF. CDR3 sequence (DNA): TGCGCCAGCAGCCAGTCACAGGGAAATACAGATACGCAGTATTTT.

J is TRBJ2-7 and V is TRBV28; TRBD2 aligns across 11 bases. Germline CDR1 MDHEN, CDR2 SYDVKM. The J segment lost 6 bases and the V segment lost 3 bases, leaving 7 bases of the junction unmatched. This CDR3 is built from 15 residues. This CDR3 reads CASSFLVAGGIEQYF. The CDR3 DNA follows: TGTGCCAGCAGTTTTTTAGTAGCGGGGGGGATCGAGCAGTACTTC.

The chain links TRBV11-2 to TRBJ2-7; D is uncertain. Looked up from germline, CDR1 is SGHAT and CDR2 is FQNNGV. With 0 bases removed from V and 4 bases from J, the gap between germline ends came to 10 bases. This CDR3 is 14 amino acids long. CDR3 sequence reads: CASSLEVSRYEQYF. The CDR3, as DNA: TGTGCCAGCAGCTTAGAGGTCTCCAGGTACGAGCAGTACTTC.

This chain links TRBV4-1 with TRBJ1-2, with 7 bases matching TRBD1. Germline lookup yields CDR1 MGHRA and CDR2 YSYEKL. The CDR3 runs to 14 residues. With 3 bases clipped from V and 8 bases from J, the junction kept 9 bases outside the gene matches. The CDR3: CASSHEEGAGGYTF. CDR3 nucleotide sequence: TGCGCCAGCAGCCATGAAGAGGGGGCTGGAGGCTACACCTTC.

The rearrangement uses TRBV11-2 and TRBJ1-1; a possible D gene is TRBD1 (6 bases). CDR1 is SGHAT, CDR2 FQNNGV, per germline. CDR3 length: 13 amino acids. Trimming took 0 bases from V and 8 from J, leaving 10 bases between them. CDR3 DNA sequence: TGTGCCAGCAGCTTAGATCAGGGGCGGGAAGCTTTCTTT. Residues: CASSLDQGREAFF.

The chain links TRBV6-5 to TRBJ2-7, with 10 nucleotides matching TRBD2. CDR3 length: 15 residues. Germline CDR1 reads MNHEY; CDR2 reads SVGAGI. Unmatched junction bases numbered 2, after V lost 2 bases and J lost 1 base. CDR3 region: CASSYGTSVSYEQYF. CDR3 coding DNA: TGTGCCAGCAGTTACGGGACTAGCGTATCCTACGAGCAGTACTTC.

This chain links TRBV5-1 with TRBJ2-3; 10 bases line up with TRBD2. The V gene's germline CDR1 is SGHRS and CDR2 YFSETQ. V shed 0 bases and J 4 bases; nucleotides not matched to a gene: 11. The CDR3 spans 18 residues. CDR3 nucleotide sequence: TGCGCCAGCAGCTTGGTCGGCACTAGCGGGGAGGAAGCAGATACGCAGTATTTT. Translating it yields CASSLVGTSGEEADTQYF. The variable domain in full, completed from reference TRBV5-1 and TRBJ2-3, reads KAGVTQTPRYLIKTRGQQVTLSCSPISGHRSVSWYQQTPGQGLQFLFEYFSETQRNKGNFPGRFSGRQFSNSRSEMNVSTLELGDSALYLCASSLVGTSGEEADTQYFGPGTRLTVL.

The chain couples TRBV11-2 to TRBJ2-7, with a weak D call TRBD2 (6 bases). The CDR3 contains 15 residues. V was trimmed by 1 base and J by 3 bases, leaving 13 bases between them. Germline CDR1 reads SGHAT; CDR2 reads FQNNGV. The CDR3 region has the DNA TGTGCCAGCAGCTTAGGACCTAGCGAACTCTACGAGCAGTACTTC. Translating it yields CASSLGPSELYEQYF.

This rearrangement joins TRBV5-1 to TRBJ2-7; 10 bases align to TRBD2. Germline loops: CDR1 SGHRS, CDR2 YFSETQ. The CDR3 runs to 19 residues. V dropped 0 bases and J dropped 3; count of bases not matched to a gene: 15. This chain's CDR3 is CASSLGGTSGTQRSYEQYF. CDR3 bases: TGCGCCAGCAGCTTGGGAGGAACTAGCGGGACCCAAAGGAGCTACGAGCAGTACTTC.

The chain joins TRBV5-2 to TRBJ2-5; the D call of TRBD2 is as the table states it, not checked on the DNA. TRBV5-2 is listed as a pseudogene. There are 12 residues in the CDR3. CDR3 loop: CASSLAWETQYF. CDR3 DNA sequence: TGTGCCAGCAGCTTAGCGTGGGAGACCCAGTACTTC.

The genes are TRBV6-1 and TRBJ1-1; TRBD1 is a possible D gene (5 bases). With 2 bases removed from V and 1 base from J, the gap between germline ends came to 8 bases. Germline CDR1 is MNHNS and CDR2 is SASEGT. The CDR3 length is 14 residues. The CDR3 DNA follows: TGTGCCAGCAGTGAAATGGGGGGGAACACTGAAGCTTTCTTT. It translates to CASSEMGGNTEAFF.

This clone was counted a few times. The CDR3 loop is CASSFPYGNGNTIYF. CDR3 in DNA: TGTGCCAGCAGCTTCCCCTACGGGAATGGAAACACCATATATTTT. The chain couples TRBV7-9 to TRBJ1-3; D not resolved. This CDR3 has 15 residues. The germline V gene encodes CDR1 SEHNR and CDR2 FQNEAQ (reference sequence). Trimming removed 3 bases at V and 3 bases at J, with 12 bases between.

DNA of the CDR3: TGTGCCAGCAGTCAACCCAGCGGGGCCTACGAGCAGTACTTC. Protein: CASSQPSGAYEQYF. V usage is TRBV28 and J usage is TRBJ2-5; 7 nucleotides agree with TRBD2. Matching the DNA end better, TRBJ2-7 makes the J call doubtful. The CDR3 has 14 residues. Germline CDR1 is MDHEN and CDR2 is SYDVKM.

CDR3 sequence (DNA): TGTGCCAGTAGTATAGGACTAGCGGGAGGTTCAGATACGCAGTATTTT. Encoded protein: CASSIGLAGGSDTQYF. The rearrangement joins TRBV19 to TRBJ2-3, with TRBD2 matching over 13 bases. From germline, CDR1 is LNHDA and CDR2 SQIVND (reference sequence). CDR3 length: 16 amino acids. With 1 base clipped from V and 4 bases from J, the junction kept 2 bases outside the gene matches.

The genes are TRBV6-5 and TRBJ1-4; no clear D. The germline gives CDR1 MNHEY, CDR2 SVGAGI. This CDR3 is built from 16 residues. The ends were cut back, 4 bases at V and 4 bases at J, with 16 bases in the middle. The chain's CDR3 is CASSFLTPGVNEKLFF. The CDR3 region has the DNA TGTGCCAGCAGTTTCCTAACCCCGGGAGTTAATGAAAAACTGTTTTTT.

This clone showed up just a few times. The CDR3 nucleotides are TGTGCCAGTACCCTCCGACAGGGCAGCAATCAGCCCCAGCATTTT. This encodes CASTLRQGSNQPQHF. This chain connects TRBV19 to TRBJ1-5, with TRBD1 identical over 7 bases. Germline-derived CDR1 and CDR2 are LNHDA and SQIVND (reference sequence). This CDR3 has 15 residues. Losses at the gene ends were 7 bases for V and 1 base for J; bases not matched to a gene: 7. Complete variable domain (other parts from reference TRBV19 and TRBJ1-5): DGGITQSPKYLFRKEGQNVTLSCEQNLNHDAMYWYRQDPGQGLRLIYYSQIVNDFQKGDIAEGYSVSREKKESFPLTVTSAQKNPTAFYLCASTLRQGSNQPQHFGDGTRLSIL.

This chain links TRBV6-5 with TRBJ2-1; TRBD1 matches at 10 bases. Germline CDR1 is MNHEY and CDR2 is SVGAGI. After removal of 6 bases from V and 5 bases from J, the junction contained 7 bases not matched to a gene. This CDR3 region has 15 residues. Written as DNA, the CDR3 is TGTGCCAGCAGAGAGACAGGGGGCATGAACAATGAGCAGTTCTTC. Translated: CASRETGGMNNEQFF.

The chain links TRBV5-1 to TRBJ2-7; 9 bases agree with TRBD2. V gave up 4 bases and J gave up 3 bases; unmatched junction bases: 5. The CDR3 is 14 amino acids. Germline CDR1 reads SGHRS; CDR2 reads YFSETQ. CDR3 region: CASSMGLALYEQYF. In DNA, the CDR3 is TGCGCCAGCAGCATGGGACTAGCACTCTACGAGCAGTACTTC.